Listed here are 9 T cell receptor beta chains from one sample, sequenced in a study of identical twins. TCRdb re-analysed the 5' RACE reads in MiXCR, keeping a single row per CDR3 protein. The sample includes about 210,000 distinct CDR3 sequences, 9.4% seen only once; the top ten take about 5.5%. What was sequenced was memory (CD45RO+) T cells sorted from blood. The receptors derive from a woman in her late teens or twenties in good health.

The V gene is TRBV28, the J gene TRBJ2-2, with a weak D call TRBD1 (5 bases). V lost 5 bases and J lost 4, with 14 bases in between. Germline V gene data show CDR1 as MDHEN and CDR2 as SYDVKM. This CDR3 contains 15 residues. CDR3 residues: CASSPPTESTGELFF. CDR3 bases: TGTGCCAGCAGTCCCCCGACAGAGAGCACCGGGGAGCTGTTTTTT.

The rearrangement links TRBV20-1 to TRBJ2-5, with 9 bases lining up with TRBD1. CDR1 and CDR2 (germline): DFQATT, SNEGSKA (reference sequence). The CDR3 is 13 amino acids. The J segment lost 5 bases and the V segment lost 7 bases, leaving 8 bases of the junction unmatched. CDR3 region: CSVIYRGQETQYF. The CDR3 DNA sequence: TGCAGTGTCATATACAGGGGGCAGGAGACCCAGTACTTC.

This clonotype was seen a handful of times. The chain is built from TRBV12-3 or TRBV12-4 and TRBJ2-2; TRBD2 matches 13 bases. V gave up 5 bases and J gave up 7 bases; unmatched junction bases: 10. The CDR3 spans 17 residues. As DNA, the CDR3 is TGTGCCAGCAGTCCGGGACTAGCGGGGACTTGGGTCGGGGAGCTGTTTTTT. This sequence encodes CASSPGLAGTWVGELFF.

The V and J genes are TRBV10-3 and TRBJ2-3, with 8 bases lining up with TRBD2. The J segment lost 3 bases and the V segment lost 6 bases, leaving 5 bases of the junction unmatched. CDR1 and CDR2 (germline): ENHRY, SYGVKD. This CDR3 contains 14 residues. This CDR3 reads CAIRASGLTDTQYF. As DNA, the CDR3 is TGTGCCATCAGGGCTAGCGGGTTGACAGATACGCAGTATTTT.

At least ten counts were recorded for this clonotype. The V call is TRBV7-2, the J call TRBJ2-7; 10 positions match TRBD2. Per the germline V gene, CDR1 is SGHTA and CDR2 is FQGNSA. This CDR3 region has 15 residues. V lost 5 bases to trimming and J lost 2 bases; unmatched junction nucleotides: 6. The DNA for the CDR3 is TGTGCCAGCAGCATTAAGACTAGCGGGCCCTACGAGCAGTACTTC. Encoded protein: CASSIKTSGPYEQYF.

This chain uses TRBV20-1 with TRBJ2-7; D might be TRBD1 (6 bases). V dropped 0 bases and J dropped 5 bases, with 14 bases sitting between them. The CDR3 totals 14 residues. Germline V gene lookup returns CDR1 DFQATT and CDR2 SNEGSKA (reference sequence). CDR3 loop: CSARERTEIDEQYF. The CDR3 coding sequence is TGCAGTGCTAGAGAAAGGACAGAGATTGACGAGCAGTACTTC.

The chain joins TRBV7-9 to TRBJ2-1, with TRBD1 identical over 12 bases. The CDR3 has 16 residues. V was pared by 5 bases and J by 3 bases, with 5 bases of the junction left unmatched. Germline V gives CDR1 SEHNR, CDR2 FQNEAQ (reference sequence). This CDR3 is CASSPGQGAIYNEQFF. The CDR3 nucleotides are TGTGCCAGCAGCCCGGGACAGGGGGCTATCTACAATGAGCAGTTCTTC.

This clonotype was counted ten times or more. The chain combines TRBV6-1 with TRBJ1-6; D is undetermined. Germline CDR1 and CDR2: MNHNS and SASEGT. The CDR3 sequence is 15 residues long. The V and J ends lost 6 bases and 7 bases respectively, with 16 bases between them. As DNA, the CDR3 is TGTGCCAGCAGGTCATCGCCTTTGGGAAATTCACCCCTCCACTTT. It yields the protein CASRSSPLGNSPLHF.

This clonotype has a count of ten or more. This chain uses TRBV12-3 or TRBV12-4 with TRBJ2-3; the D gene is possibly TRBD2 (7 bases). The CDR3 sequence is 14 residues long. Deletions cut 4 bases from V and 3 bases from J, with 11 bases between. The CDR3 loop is CASSWGGPTDTQYF. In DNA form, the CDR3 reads TGTGCCAGCAGTTGGGGGGGGCCTACAGATACGCAGTATTTT.